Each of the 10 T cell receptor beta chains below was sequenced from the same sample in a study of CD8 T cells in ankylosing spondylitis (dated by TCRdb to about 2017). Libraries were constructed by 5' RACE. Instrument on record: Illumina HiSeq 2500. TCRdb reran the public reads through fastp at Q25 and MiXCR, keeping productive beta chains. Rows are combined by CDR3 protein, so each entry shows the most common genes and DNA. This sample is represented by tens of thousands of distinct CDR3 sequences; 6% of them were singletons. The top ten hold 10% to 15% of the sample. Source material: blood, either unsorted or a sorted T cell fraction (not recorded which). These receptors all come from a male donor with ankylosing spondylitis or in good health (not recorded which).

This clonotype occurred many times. CDR3 sequence (DNA): TGCAGTGCTAAAGGGGGTAGGGAATACGAGCAGTACTTC. It encodes CSAKGGREYEQYF. The gene calls are TRBV20-1 and TRBJ2-7; tentative D call: TRBD1 (6 bases). Germline V gene data show CDR1 as DFQATT and CDR2 as SNEGSKA (reference sequence). The CDR3 spans 13 residues. V was shortened by 4 bases and J by 4 bases, with 14 bases between the two germline ends.

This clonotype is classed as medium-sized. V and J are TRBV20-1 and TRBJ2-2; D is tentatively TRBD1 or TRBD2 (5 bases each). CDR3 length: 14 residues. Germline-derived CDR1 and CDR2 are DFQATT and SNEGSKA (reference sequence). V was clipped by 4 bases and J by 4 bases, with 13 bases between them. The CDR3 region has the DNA TGCAGTGCTAACCTAGCCCAGGGCACCGGGGAGCTGTTTTTT. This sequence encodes CSANLAQGTGELFF.

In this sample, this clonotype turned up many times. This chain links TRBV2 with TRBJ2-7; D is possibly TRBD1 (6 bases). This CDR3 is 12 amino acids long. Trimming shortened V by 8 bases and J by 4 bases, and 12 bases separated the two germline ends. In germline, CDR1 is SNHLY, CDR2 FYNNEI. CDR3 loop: CASGQGWYEQYF. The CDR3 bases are TGTGCCAGCGGGCAGGGGTGGTACGAGCAGTACTTC.

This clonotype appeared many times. CDR3 sequence (DNA): TGTGCCAGCAGCCCGACAGGGAGAGAGACCCAGTACTTC. Translation gives CASSPTGRETQYF. This chain connects TRBV6-1 to TRBJ2-5; 7 bases are a match to TRBD1. Per germline, CDR1 MNHNS and CDR2 SASEGT. Trimming cost V 6 bases and J 4 bases; bases outside gene matches: 5. There are 13 residues in the CDR3.

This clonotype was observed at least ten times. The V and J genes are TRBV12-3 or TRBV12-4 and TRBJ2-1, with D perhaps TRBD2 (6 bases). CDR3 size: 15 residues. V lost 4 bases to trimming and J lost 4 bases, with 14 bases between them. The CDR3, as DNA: TGTGCCAGCAGTTCATCGGCCGGGGGTTACAATGAGCAGTTCTTC. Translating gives CASSSSAGGYNEQFF.

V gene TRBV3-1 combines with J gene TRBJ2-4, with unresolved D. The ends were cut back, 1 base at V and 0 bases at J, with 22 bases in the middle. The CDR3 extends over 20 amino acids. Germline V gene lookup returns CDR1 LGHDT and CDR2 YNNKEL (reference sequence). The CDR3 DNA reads TGTGCCAGCAGCCAAGTTTCCTCCGACCTAGTCAACCTAGCCAAAAACATTCAGTACTTC. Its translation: CASSQVSSDLVNLAKNIQYF.

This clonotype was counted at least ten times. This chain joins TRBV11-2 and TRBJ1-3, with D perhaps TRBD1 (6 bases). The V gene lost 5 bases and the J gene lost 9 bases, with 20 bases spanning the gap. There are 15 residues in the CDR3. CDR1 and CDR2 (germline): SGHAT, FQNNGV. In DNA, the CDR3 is TGTGCCAGCAGCAATCGTCCGAACAGGGATGGCACCATATATTTT. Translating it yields CASSNRPNRDGTIYF.

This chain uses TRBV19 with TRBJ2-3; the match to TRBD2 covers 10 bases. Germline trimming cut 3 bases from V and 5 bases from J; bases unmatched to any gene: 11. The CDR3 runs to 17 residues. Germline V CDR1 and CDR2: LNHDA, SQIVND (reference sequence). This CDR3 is CASSIILAGVGGDTQYF. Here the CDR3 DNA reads TGTGCCAGTAGTATCATTCTAGCGGGAGTTGGGGGAGATACGCAGTATTTT.

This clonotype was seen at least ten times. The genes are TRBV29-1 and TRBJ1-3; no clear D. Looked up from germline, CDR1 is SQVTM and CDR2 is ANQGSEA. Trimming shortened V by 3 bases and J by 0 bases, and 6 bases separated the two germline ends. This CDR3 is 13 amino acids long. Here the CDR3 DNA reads TGCAGCGTTGAGGAGGGCTCTGGAAACACCATATATTTT. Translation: CSVEEGSGNTIYF.

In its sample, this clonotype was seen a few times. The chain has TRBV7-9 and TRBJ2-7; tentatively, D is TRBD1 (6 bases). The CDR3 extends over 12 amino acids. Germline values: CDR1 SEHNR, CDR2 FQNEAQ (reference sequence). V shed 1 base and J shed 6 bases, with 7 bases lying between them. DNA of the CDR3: TGTGCCAGCAGCTTAGTGGGGGCCGAGCAGTACTTC. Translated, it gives CASSLVGAEQYF.